A selection of T cell receptor beta chains follows, all from one sample in a study of cytomegalovirus exposure and HLA in healthy donors. Some clones are missing from TCRdb's copy, which holds only in-frame ones; the method was immunoSEQ multiplex PCR. The sample holds under 150,000 clones, roughly four fifths seen once. What was sequenced was PBMCs. Receptors were obtained from a woman aged 45-65 years in good health and CMV-seropositive. Each CDR3 is given with its conserved first and last residue. The order of the fields is V gene, J gene, CDR3 protein.

>TRBV28|TRBJ2-7
CASSDRGPYEQYF
>TRBV30|TRBJ1-5
CAWSVQSNQPQHF
>TRBV5-5|TRBJ2-3
CASSLAPDRGADTQYF
>TRBV5-1|TRBJ2-4
CASSPRYAGTKKNIQYF
>TRBV5-1|TRBJ2-3
CASRSSTDTQYF
>TRBV5-4|-
CASSLTSGIVYEQYF
>TRBV19|TRBJ2-1
CASTPTSGSYNEQFF
>TRBV10-3|TRBJ1-1
CAISESRGLNTEAFF
>TRBV7-6|TRBJ2-5
CASSSRGLGETQYF
>TRBV7-3|TRBJ2-3
CASSLGLTRTDTQYF
>TRBV27|TRBJ1-4
CASSLSWATNEKLFF
>TRBV25-1|TRBJ1-2
CASSEGLYGYTF
>TRBV5-1|TRBJ2-1
CASSLMSGGVNEQFF
>TRBV2|TRBJ2-7
CASRVQVTYEQYF
>TRBV27|TRBJ1-1
CASSLRGNHQAFF